This T cell receptor (beta chain) was documented in a study of shared clonotypes between healthy human individuals. Study at large: Plates per donor: three CD4 naive, three CD4 memory, two CD8 naive, one CD8 memory.

This CDR3 spans 16 amino acids. The V gene lost 2 bases and the J gene lost 2 bases, with 12 bases spanning the gap. CDR1 SGHDN and CDR2 FVKESK come from the germline V gene. As defined, naive CD8 cells were CD45RO-negative and positively selected for CCR7, with terminally differentiated effector memory CD45RA+ cells excluded. Caucasian adults residing in Nashville, Tennessee made up all the donors. TCRdb keeps only in-frame clones here, not all; method: immunoSEQ multiplex PCR. The sample comprises roughly 2.1 million clones, about 93% of which are singletons, and over 1.5% rests with the top ten. The TCR comes from a man aged 18 to 35 in good health. Some clones in this sample may be carry-over from other donors' samples. The sequenced sample consisted of naive CD8+ T cells from PBMCs. V and J are TRBV14 and TRBJ2-2; D possibly corresponds to TRBD1 (6 bases). The CDR3 region has the DNA TGTGCCAGCAGCCAAAGCCACAGGGTTAACACCGGGGAGCTGTTTTTT. Translated, it gives CASSQSHRVNTGELFF.